The sequence of this TCR beta chain was determined in a study of T cells expressing NK-cell markers. Study at large: Seven donors tested HCMV-seropositive and one tested seronegative among the eight sequenced. The study, taken as a whole, reports: Of the CD8+ T cells in more than five donors, about 1.0-7.5% belonged to dominant NKG2C+ clonotypes. A few donors likewise had their CD3+CD56-NKG2C+ fraction led by these clonotypes.

cDNA encoding TCR beta was synthesized via 5'RACE template switching incorporating UMIs. TCRdb processed the 5' RACE reads again and assigns one entry to each CDR3 protein, with no DNA. The listing records about 460,000 distinct CDR3 sequences. The CDR3 runs 14 residues. CDR1 is SGHRS and CDR2 is YFSETQ in the germline V gene. In the case of this clonotype: Its antigen is not known.

The receptor was derived from a woman between 50 and 59 years old in good health. The chain is built from TRBV5-1 and TRBJ2-1; TCRdb's D call of TRBD1 is untestable without DNA. Sequencing was carried out using blood T cells: a sorted CD56 or NKG2C T cell subset, CD4+ or CD8+ T cells, or bulk PBMC T cells (not recorded which). CDR3 sequence reads: CASTPRQRTNEQFF.